The 27 T cell receptor beta chains listed next were all sequenced from one sample in a study of blood T cell dynamics during melanoma immunotherapy. Described time point: pre-treatment baseline. Sequenced by immunoSEQ multiplex PCR; TCRdb stores in-frame clones only, minus some. The sample holds 650 to 1,000 clones, 75% to 90% seen once. Sample: cell-free DNA from blood, taken from a patient treated with checkpoint blockade. The receptors were sampled from a human donor with melanoma.

The chain recombines TRBV14 with TRBJ2-1; 9 bases agree with TRBD2. In germline, CDR1 is SGHDN, CDR2 FVKESK. Trimming cost V 3 bases and J 10 bases; bases outside gene matches: 13. The CDR3 consists of 16 residues. DNA for the CDR3: TGTGCCAGCAGCCAGGTAGCGGGAGATCGCGTTTGGGAGCAGTTCTTC. Protein sequence: CASSQVAGDRVWEQFF.

CDR3 in DNA: TGTGCCAGCAGTGAAAATATCGAGCAGTACTTC. Its protein is CASSENIEQYF. J is TRBJ2-7 and V is TRBV6-1; D is unclear. CDR3 length: 11 amino acids. The V gene lost 2 bases and the J gene lost 6 bases, with 5 bases spanning the gap. CDR1 MNHNS and CDR2 SASEGT come from the germline V gene.

The chain has TRBV5-4 and TRBJ2-7; D is tentatively TRBD1 or TRBD2 (6 bases each). The germline gives CDR1 SGHNT, CDR2 YYREEE (reference sequence). The CDR3 is 16 residues long. The V end lost 4 bases, the J end lost 0 bases, and 17 bases lay between the germline ends. This CDR3 reads CASSHPTGGISYEQYF. CDR3 DNA sequence: TGTGCCAGCAGCCACCCGACAGGCGGGATCTCCTACGAGCAGTACTTC.

The chain employs TRBV4-1 and TRBJ1-1; maybe TRBD1 (5 bases). V dropped 2 bases and J dropped 5 bases, with 15 bases sitting between them. CDR3 size: 15 residues. Germline CDR1 reads MGHRA; CDR2 reads YSYEKL. Written as DNA, the CDR3 is TGCGCCAGCAGCCAACCCCCCCCAGGGCGAACTGAAGCTTTCTTT. Encoded protein: CASSQPPPGRTEAFF.

The rearrangement joins TRBV15 to TRBJ2-1; D is unclear. Trimming left V 0 bases short and J 6 bases short, with 12 bases between. CDR1 and CDR2 (germline): LNHNV, YYDKDF (reference sequence). There are 15 residues in the CDR3. The CDR3 reads CATSRDNLVTNEQFF. The CDR3 nucleotides are TGTGCCACCAGCAGAGATAATCTAGTCACCAATGAGCAGTTCTTC.

The V and J genes are TRBV19 and TRBJ2-1; 8 bases are a match to TRBD1. This CDR3 comprises 15 residues. Germline CDR1 LNHDA, CDR2 SQIVND (reference sequence). V was clipped by 2 bases and J by 8 bases; unmatched bases: 8. CDR3 in DNA: TGTGCCAGTAGTATAAGGCAGGGGGCGCAGGATGAGCAGTTCTTC. Its translation is CASSIRQGAQDEQFF. Using reference TRBV19 and TRBJ2-1 for the parts outside the CDR3, the full variable domain is DGGITQSPKYLFRKEGQNVTLSCEQNLNHDAMYWYRQDPGQGLRLIYYSQIVNDFQKGDIAEGYSVSREKKESFPLTVTSAQKNPTAFYLCASSIRQGAQDEQFFGPGTRLTVL.

The V call is TRBV19, the J call TRBJ2-2, with 14 positions matching TRBD2. V gave up 7 bases and J gave up 0 bases; unmatched junction bases: 10. From germline, CDR1 is LNHDA and CDR2 SQIVND (reference sequence). This CDR3 is built from 19 residues. The CDR3 DNA reads TGTGCCAGTACCTCCCACCCGGGACTAGCGGGGGCGAACACCGGGGAGCTGTTTTTT. This translates into CASTSHPGLAGANTGELFF.

The chain is built from TRBV7-9 and TRBJ2-1; 12 positions agree with TRBD2. The CDR3 has 15 residues. The V segment lost 5 bases and the J segment 3 bases; nucleotides outside the gene matches: 2. CDR1 and CDR2 (germline): SEHNR, FQNEAQ (reference sequence). The CDR3 region is CASSAGLAGYNEQFF. CDR3 coding DNA: TGTGCCAGCAGCGCGGGACTAGCGGGCTACAATGAGCAGTTCTTC.

The J gene is TRBJ1-1, the V gene TRBV15; TRBD1 might be the D (6 bases). The CDR3 is made up of 14 amino acids. The V end was cut by 6 bases, the J end by 6 bases, with 17 bases between. Germline lookup yields CDR1 LNHNV and CDR2 YYDKDF (reference sequence). The CDR3 loop is CATSPPGGPAEAFF. CDR3 nucleotide sequence: TGTGCCACCAGTCCCCCGGGGGGCCCAGCTGAAGCTTTCTTT.

V is TRBV19 and J is TRBJ2-5; D is tentatively TRBD1 or TRBD2 (6 bases each). CDR3 length equals 16 residues. Germline V gene data show CDR1 as LNHDA and CDR2 as SQIVND (reference sequence). Deletions cut 1 base from V and 4 bases from J, with 16 bases between. In DNA, the CDR3 is TGTGCCAGTAGTATAGGGGGAGGACAGATACTAGAGACCCAGTACTTC. This encodes CASSIGGGQILETQYF.

V is TRBV7-9 and J is TRBJ1-2; 8 bases are a match to TRBD1. Germline V CDR1 and CDR2: SEHNR, FQNEAQ (reference sequence). The length of the CDR3 is 14 residues. Trimming took 5 bases from V and 7 from J; bases not matched to a gene: 9. CDR3 in DNA: TGTGCCAGCAGCCTGGAGATCGGACAGGGTGGCTACACCTTC. It codes for CASSLEIGQGGYTF.

For the CDR3, the DNA is TGTGCCAGCAGTTACCGACTAGCGGGAGGTACATACGAGCAGTACTTC. As protein: CASSYRLAGGTYEQYF. The chain carries TRBV6-5 and TRBJ2-5; TRBD2 matches at 13 bases. Near its end, the DNA agrees better with TRBJ2-7, so the J call may be wrong. CDR1 and CDR2 (germline): MNHEY, SVGAGI. CDR3 length: 16 amino acids.

This clone has a single count. J is TRBJ2-2 and V is TRBV5-6; D remains unclear. This CDR3 has 14 residues. Germline assignment: CDR1 SGHDT and CDR2 YYEEEE. V was cut by 2 bases and J by 3 bases, with 8 bases left in between. This chain's CDR3 is CASSLPWDTGELFF. In nucleotides, the CDR3 is TGTGCCAGCAGCTTACCCTGGGACACCGGGGAGCTGTTTTTT.

The chain uses TRBV6-4 and TRBJ2-2; D is unresolved. Trimming stripped 0 bases from V and 6 bases from J, with 11 bases between. The CDR3 consists of 15 residues. Germline lookup yields CDR1 MRHNA and CDR2 SNTAGT. CDR3 DNA: TGTGCCAGCAGTGACTCCTCCAACAGCGCCGGGGAGCTGTTTTTT. It encodes CASSDSSNSAGELFF.

V usage is TRBV7-2 and J usage is TRBJ2-5; a weak D match, TRBD1 (7 bases). V lost 5 bases and J 5 bases, leaving 15 bases between the germline ends. The CDR3 runs 14 residues. Looked up from germline, CDR1 is SGHTA and CDR2 is FQGNSA. The CDR3 here is CASSPRAGQETQYF. CDR3 nucleotides: TGTGCCAGCAGCCCGAGGGCGGGACAGGAGACCCAGTACTTC. Filled out from reference TRBV7-2 and TRBJ2-5, the complete variable domain reads GAGVSQSPSNKVTEKGKDVELRCDPISGHTALYWYRQSLGQGLEFLIYFQGNSAPDKSGLPSDRFSAERTGGSVSTLTIQRTQQEDSAVYLCASSPRAGQETQYFGPGTRLLVL.

The J gene is TRBJ1-2, the V gene TRBV11-2; 7 bases agree with TRBD1. The CDR3 is 14 residues long. With 1 base clipped from V and 8 bases from J, the junction kept 7 bases outside the gene matches. From germline, CDR1 is SGHAT and CDR2 FQNNGV. CDR3 coding DNA: TGTGCCAGCAGCTTAGCGTACAGGGACAGAGGCTACACCTTC. Residues: CASSLAYRDRGYTF. Using reference TRBV11-2 and TRBJ1-2 for the parts outside the CDR3, the full variable domain is EAGVAQSPRYKIIEKRQSVAFWCNPISGHATLYWYQQILGQGPKLLIQFQNNGVVDDSQLPKDRFSAERLKGVDSTLKIQPAKLEDSAVYLCASSLAYRDRGYTFGSGTRLTVV.

The chain combines TRBV6-1 with TRBJ2-5, with 13 nucleotides matching TRBD2. Looked up from germline, CDR1 is MNHNS and CDR2 is SASEGT. This CDR3 has 16 amino acids. Trimming at V came to 4 bases and at J to 4 bases, leaving 6 bases not matched to a gene. CDR3 DNA: TGTGCCAGCAGTGTGGATAGGACTAGCGGGAGAGAGACCCAGTACTTC. Its translation is CASSVDRTSGRETQYF.

This clone was detected a few times. This chain connects TRBV21-1 to TRBJ1-1; the table names TRBD1, a call not compared with the DNA. TRBV21-1 has pseudogene status. This CDR3 has 12 residues. The CDR3 region has the DNA TGTGCCAGCAGCCCCCCCCCAGGCAAGGCTTTCTTT. Translation gives CASSPPPGKAFF.

V usage is TRBV10-2 and J usage is TRBJ2-5; TRBD1 aligns across 8 bases. The DNA end is more similar to TRBJ2-7, so the J call may be wrong. The CDR3 is made up of 15 amino acids. Germline V gives CDR1 WSHSY, CDR2 SAAADI. The CDR3 DNA sequence: TGCGCCAGCAGTAACCCCAGGGGGCGGAAGCACGAGCAGTACTTC. It is translated as CASSNPRGRKHEQYF.

This sequence joins TRBV6-4 and TRBJ2-1, with 8 nucleotides matching TRBD1. Germline V lookup: CDR1 MRHNA, CDR2 SNTAGT. Trimming cost V 4 bases and J 7 bases; bases outside gene matches: 6. The CDR3 extends over 14 amino acids. CDR3 region: CASSVAGGRNEQFF. CDR3 bases: TGTGCCAGCAGTGTGGCAGGGGGCAGGAATGAGCAGTTCTTC.

The chain carries TRBV14 and TRBJ2-5; D unclear. This CDR3 contains 13 residues. Germline V gene data show CDR1 as SGHDN and CDR2 as FVKESK. V lost 0 bases to trimming and J lost 4 bases, with 6 bases between them. CDR3 nucleotide sequence: TGTGCCAGCAGCCAAGATTTGTCAGAGACCCAGTACTTC. This translates into CASSQDLSETQYF.

The chain recombines TRBV11-3 with TRBJ2-1, with TRBD2 identical over 9 bases. The CDR3 is 15 amino acids. With V trimmed by 2 bases and J by 4 bases, 3 bases remained unmatched. Germline lookup yields CDR1 SGHNT and CDR2 YENEEA. CDR3 amino acids: CASSLYSGRYNEQFF. The CDR3 nucleotides read TGTGCCAGCAGCTTATATAGCGGGAGATACAATGAGCAGTTCTTC.

CDR3 DNA sequence: TGTGCCAGCAGCCATGACAGCCCCTATGGCTACACCTTC. Its protein is CASSHDSPYGYTF. This sequence joins TRBV7-9 and TRBJ1-2; weak D call: TRBD1 (5 bases). Germline values: CDR1 SEHNR, CDR2 FQNEAQ (reference sequence). The V end was cut by 5 bases, the J end by 4 bases, with 11 bases between. The CDR3 spans 13 residues.

The chain combines TRBV6-6 with TRBJ2-1; tentative D call: TRBD2 (6 bases). Germline V gene data show CDR1 as MNHNY and CDR2 as SVGAGI (reference sequence). Trimming cost V 6 bases and J 5 bases, with 14 bases left between them. The CDR3 totals 14 residues. CDR3 nucleotides: TGTGCCAGCAGCCCCGGGACTGTCAACAATGAGCAGTTCTTC. Encoded protein: CASSPGTVNNEQFF.

The count of this clone is one. The chain has TRBV18 and TRBJ2-1; 11 bases map to TRBD2. CDR1 and CDR2 from the germline V gene are KGHSH and LQKENI. With V trimmed by 4 bases and J by 7 bases, 6 bases remained unmatched. The CDR3 consists of 15 residues. The CDR3 bases are TGTGCCAGCTCACGGACTAGCGGGTCGGGGAATGAGCAGTTCTTC. Amino acid sequence: CASSRTSGSGNEQFF.

This clone has only one observation. V usage is TRBV28 and J usage is TRBJ1-2; D might be TRBD1 (5 bases). Germline values: CDR1 MDHEN, CDR2 SYDVKM. The ends were cut back, 1 base at V and 4 bases at J, with 10 bases in the middle. The CDR3 loop spans 14 amino acids. CDR3 region: CASSLFSQGYGYTF. CDR3 nucleotide sequence: TGTGCCAGCAGTTTATTTAGTCAGGGCTATGGCTACACCTTC.

V usage is TRBV7-2 and J usage is TRBJ2-5; 14 bases line up with TRBD2. Germline V lookup: CDR1 SGHTA, CDR2 FQGNSA. V dropped 5 bases and J dropped 5; count of bases not matched to a gene: 7. This CDR3 is 16 amino acids long. The CDR3 region has the DNA TGTGCCAGCAGCCCGGGACTAGCGGGAGCATGGGAGACCCAGTACTTC. Residues: CASSPGLAGAWETQYF.